This T cell receptor beta chain emerged from a study of response to subunit inactivated influenza vaccine. Whole-study findings and limits: After each seasonal influenza vaccination, few new T cells are recruited, the authors suggested.

In its sample, this clonotype was seen a few times. Its antigen is unknown. TCRdb reprocessed the RT-PCR reads with MiXCR, giving one entry per CDR3 protein. The sample shows 500,000 or so distinct CDR3 sequences, 16% of them seen only once. The receptor's source is a man aged 50 to 75 who received an inactivated influenza vaccine. The material sequenced was CD4+ T cells sorted from PBMCs, taken around 2 years after vaccination.

The CDR3 DNA reads TGTGCCAGCAGTTCGGACAGTAGATTGAACACTGAAGCTTTCTTT. Its translation is CASSSDSRLNTEAFF. The V call is TRBV12-3 or TRBV12-4, the J call TRBJ1-1; maybe TRBD1 (6 bases). V shed 4 bases and J shed 0 bases, with 12 bases lying between them. The CDR3 length is 15 residues.